A selection of T cell receptor beta chains follows, all from one sample in a study of blood T cell repertoires in COVID-19. Sequencing used immunoSEQ multiplex PCR; TCRdb keeps in-frame clones, though not all of them. The table has 300,000 to 400,000 clones, approximately 90% seen once. The sequencing sample was made of PBMCs or T cells enriched from blood (not recorded which). The receptors were gathered from a woman aged 18 to 35 who had recovered from COVID-19. Each CDR3 is given with its conserved first and last residue. The order of the fields is D gene, V gene, J gene, CDR3 protein, CDR3 DNA. D genes are given only for firm matches.

TRBD2	TRBV7-3	TRBJ2-1	CASSRGGLYNEQFF	TGTGCCAGCAGCCGCGGGGGGCTCTACAATGAGCAGTTCTTC
NA	TRBV6-1	TRBJ2-7	CASSEASHEQYF	TGTGCCAGCAGTGAGGCCTCTCACGAGCAGTACTTC
NA	TRBV6-5	TRBJ1-6	CASSYSGGPNSPLHF	TGTGCCAGCAGTTACTCGGGGGGACCCAATTCACCCCTCCACTTT
NA	TRBV29-1	TRBJ1-2	CSVDGSSETNYGYTF	TGCAGCGTTGACGGGAGCAGCGAAACTAACTATGGCTACACCTTC
NA	TRBV5-8	TRBJ2-5	CASSPLETQYF	TGTGCCAGCAGCCCACTAGAGACCCAGTACTTC
NA	TRBV6-5	TRBJ2-7	CASSSGLEQYF	TGTGCCAGCAGCTCAGGGCTAGAGCAGTACTTC
TRBD2	TRBV4-1	TRBJ2-7	CASSQESSGVVHGEQYF	TGCGCCAGCAGCCAAGAGTCCAGCGGGGTCGTGCACGGCGAGCAGTACTTC
NA	TRBV28	TRBJ1-1	CASREVGDTEAFF	TGTGCCAGCAGAGAGGTCGGAGACACTGAAGCTTTCTTT
NA	TRBV5-1	TRBJ1-2	CASSLAVTDYGYTF	TGCGCCAGCAGCTTGGCGGTGACAGACTATGGCTACACCTTC
TRBD2	TRBV9	TRBJ2-4	CASSEGKSGLAGGLAKNIQYF	TGTGCCAGCAGCGAGGGGAAATCGGGACTAGCGGGGGGATTAGCCAAAAACATTCAGTACTTC
NA	TRBV21-1	TRBJ1-6	CASRRTTGTGVTPLHF	TGTGCCAGCAGACGAACTACCGGGACAGGGGTAACACCCCTCCACTTT
NA	TRBV9	TRBJ1-1	CASSAPGGVRTEAFF	TGTGCCAGCAGCGCCCCGGGGGGGGTCAGGACTGAAGCTTTCTTT
NA	TRBV10-3	TRBJ1-2	CAISDRTGGSNYGYTF	TGTGCCATCAGTGACCGAACAGGTGGTTCTAACTATGGCTACACCTTC
TRBD2	TRBV2	TRBJ2-2	CASRSDGGANTGELFF	TGTGCCAGCAGGTCGGACGGGGGGGCGAACACCGGGGAGCTGTTTTTT
NA	TRBV24-1	TRBJ2-1	CATSDSAQGPYNEQFF	TGTGCCACCAGTGATTCTGCGCAGGGGCCATACAATGAGCAGTTCTTC
TRBD1	TRBV5-1	TRBJ1-1	CASSLSGTGTSEAFF	TGCGCCAGCAGCTTGTCGGGGACAGGGACGTCTGAAGCTTTCTTT
NA	TRBV5-4	TRBJ1-5	CASSLAGNSNQPQHF	TGTGCCAGCAGCTTGGCTGGCAATAGCAATCAGCCCCAGCATTTT
NA	TRBV4-1	TRBJ1-4	CASSIQGLANEKLFF	TGCGCCAGCAGTATCCAGGGGTTGGCTAATGAAAAACTGTTTTTT
TRBD1	TRBV5-4	TRBJ1-5	CASSPDTFQGVKHF	TGTGCCAGCAGCCCCGACACTTTTCAGGGGGTAAAGCATTTT
NA	TRBV7-9	TRBJ2-7	CASSPLGQLTPYEQYF	TGTGCCAGCAGCCCTCTTGGACAACTAACCCCTTACGAGCAGTACTTC
TRBD2	TRBV3-1/TRBV3-2	TRBJ2-5	CASGLQAGALRETQYF	TGTGCCAGCGGTTTGCAAGCGGGGGCCCTACGGGAGACCCAGTACTTC
NA	TRBV29-1	TRBJ1-1	CSVWTGNTEAFF	TGCAGCGTTTGGACTGGTAACACTGAAGCTTTCTTT
TRBD1	TRBV18	TRBJ1-2	CASSPTGDYGYTF	TGTGCCAGCTCGCCGACAGGGGACTATGGCTACACCTTC
TRBD1	TRBV15	TRBJ1-5	CATSRDLGRGDQPQHF	TGTGCCACCAGCAGAGATCTGGGCAGGGGGGATCAGCCCCAGCATTTT
NA	TRBV5-6	TRBJ1-2	CASSLTHGYTF	TGTGCCAGCAGCTTGACTCATGGCTACACCTTC
TRBD2	TRBV5-1	TRBJ2-5	CASSLGGLGVARTQYF	TGCGCCAGCAGCTTGGGGGGACTAGGAGTGGCAAGGACCCAGTACTTC
NA	TRBV5-1	TRBJ1-2	CASSLAAAPDGYTF	TGCGCCAGCAGCTTGGCTGCCGCCCCAGATGGCTACACCTTC
NA	TRBV2	TRBJ2-4	CASSQQYLAKNIQYF	TGTGCCAGCAGTCAACAGTACCTAGCCAAAAACATTCAGTACTTC
NA	TRBV19	TRBJ1-2	CATKQGYGYTF	TGTGCCACCAAACAGGGATATGGCTACACCTTC
TRBD1	TRBV27	TRBJ1-2	CASSHRDRLNYGYTF	TGTGCCAGCAGTCATCGGGACAGGCTTAACTATGGCTACACCTTC
TRBD1	TRBV23-1	TRBJ1-6	CASRGRDRCHYSPLHF	TGCGCCAGCAGGGGCCGGGACAGGTGTCACTATTCACCCCTCCACTTT
TRBD1	TRBV4-1	TRBJ2-7	CASSQERLGGTYDEQYF	TGCGCCAGCAGCCAAGAAAGGTTAGGGGGCACCTACGATGAGCAGTACTTC
NA	TRBV6-5	TRBJ2-5	CATVWRLQETQYF	TGTGCCACCGTGTGGAGATTACAAGAGACCCAGTACTTC
NA	TRBV30	TRBJ2-7	CAWSVKGGSYEQYF	TGTGCCTGGAGTGTAAAAGGGGGTTCCTACGAGCAGTACTTC
TRBD1	TRBV27	TRBJ1-2	CASSHGQADGYTF	TGTGCCAGCAGCCATGGACAGGCAGATGGCTACACCTTC